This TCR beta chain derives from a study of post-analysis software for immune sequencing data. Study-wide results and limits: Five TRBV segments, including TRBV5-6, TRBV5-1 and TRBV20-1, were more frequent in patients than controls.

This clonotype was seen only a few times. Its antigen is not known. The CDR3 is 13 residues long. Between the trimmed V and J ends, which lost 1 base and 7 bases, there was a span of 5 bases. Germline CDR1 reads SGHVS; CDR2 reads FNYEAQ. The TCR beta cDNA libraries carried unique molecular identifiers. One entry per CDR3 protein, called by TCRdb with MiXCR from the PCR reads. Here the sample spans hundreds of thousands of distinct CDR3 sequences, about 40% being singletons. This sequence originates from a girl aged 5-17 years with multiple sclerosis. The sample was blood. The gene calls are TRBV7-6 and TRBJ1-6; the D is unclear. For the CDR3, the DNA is TGTGCCAGCAGCTTAGATGTGAATTCACCCCTCCACTTT. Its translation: CASSLDVNSPLHF.